The next 22 T cell receptor beta chains were all read from a single sample in a study of T cells after posttransplantation cyclophosphamide. Generated by immunoSEQ multiplex PCR, the TCRdb table keeps only in-frame clones and is missing some. Among tens of thousands of clones, less than 90% were seen once, and the ten largest hold over 10%. Treatment was busulfan-fludarabine conditioning, a marrow graft, and cyclophosphamide on days +3 and +4. This sample comprised PBMCs, obtained after allogeneic stem cell transplant with posttransplant cyclophosphamide. The origin of the receptors is a female patient under 45 who received an allogeneic stem cell transplant from an unrelated donor, was CMV-positive, and had no GVHD. A share of the T cells may be of graft donor origin.

This chain links TRBV19 with TRBJ1-1; D might be TRBD1 (5 bases). Germline loops: CDR1 LNHDA, CDR2 SQIVND (reference sequence). V was clipped by 3 bases and J by 4 bases, with 12 bases between them. CDR3 size: 14 residues. The CDR3 protein is CASSMVDTGTEAFF. The CDR3 nucleotides read TGTGCCAGTAGTATGGTGGACACGGGCACTGAAGCTTTCTTT.

V usage is TRBV5-1 and J usage is TRBJ1-5; TRBD1 matches at 8 bases. The CDR3 contains 15 residues. Trimming took 5 bases from V and 1 from J; bases not matched to a gene: 5. Germline lookup yields CDR1 SGHRS and CDR2 YFSETQ. In DNA, the CDR3 is TGCGCCAGCAGACCCGGACAGGGCAGCAATCAGCCCCAGCATTTT. Translated, it gives CASRPGQGSNQPQHF.

V is TRBV5-5 and J is TRBJ2-7; D might be TRBD1 (6 bases). The CDR3 is made up of 14 amino acids. Germline V lookup: CDR1 SGHKS, CDR2 YYEKEE (reference sequence). Trimming took 1 base from V and 2 from J, leaving 10 bases between them. CDR3 coding DNA: TGTGCCAGCAGCTTGCAAGGGGGACCCTACGAGCAGTACTTC. This gives the protein CASSLQGGPYEQYF.

This clone was observed a few times. V and J are TRBV15 and TRBJ2-7; the match to TRBD1 covers 9 bases. V lost 8 bases to trimming and J lost 5 bases; unmatched junction nucleotides: 13. The germline V gene has CDR1 LNHNV and CDR2 YYDKDF (reference sequence). The CDR3 runs to 15 residues. The CDR3 region has the DNA TGTGCCACCCAGGAAGGTACAGGACAGGGGAACGAGCAGTACTTC. Its translation: CATQEGTGQGNEQYF.

This clone has just a few counts. The chain joins TRBV6-6 to TRBJ2-2; the D is unclear. This CDR3 region has 11 residues. V was shortened by 5 bases and J by 7 bases, with 5 bases between the two germline ends. CDR1 MNHNY and CDR2 SVGAGI come from the germline V gene (reference sequence). CDR3 DNA: TGTGCCAGCAGTGCGTACGGGGAGCTGTTTTTT. Encoded protein: CASSAYGELFF.

The J gene is TRBJ2-7, the V gene TRBV9; 12 nucleotides align to TRBD2. The V gene's germline CDR1 is SGDLS and CDR2 YYNGEE. Trimming cost V 1 base and J 5 bases; bases outside gene matches: 4. The CDR3 contains 15 residues. CDR3 amino acids: CASSVLAGGPDEQYF. In DNA, the CDR3 is TGTGCCAGCAGCGTACTAGCGGGGGGGCCCGACGAGCAGTACTTC.

This chain joins TRBV29-1 and TRBJ1-2; D remains unclear. The V gene's germline CDR1 is SQVTM and CDR2 ANQGSEA. Trimming left V 7 bases short and J 0 bases short, with 12 bases between. The CDR3 has 13 residues. The chain's CDR3 is CSARLESNYGYTF. The CDR3 bases are TGCAGCGCGCGCCTAGAATCTAACTATGGCTACACCTTC.

V and J are TRBV6-1 and TRBJ2-7, with TRBD1 identical over 7 bases. This CDR3 has 13 amino acids. In germline, CDR1 is MNHNS, CDR2 SASEGT. Trimming cost V 9 bases and J 0 bases; bases outside gene matches: 5. This chain's CDR3 is CASQSGGSYEQYF. The CDR3 region has the DNA TGTGCCAGTCAGTCAGGGGGCTCCTACGAGCAGTACTTC.

V usage is TRBV5-1 and J usage is TRBJ2-1, with 7 bases fitting TRBD1. V gave up 4 bases and J gave up 0 bases; unmatched junction bases: 4. The V gene's germline CDR1 is SGHRS and CDR2 YFSETQ. The CDR3 has 15 amino acids. CDR3: CASSPGQASYNEQFF. DNA for the CDR3: TGCGCCAGCAGCCCCGGACAGGCCTCCTACAATGAGCAGTTCTTC.

The DNA for the CDR3 is TGTGCCAGCCGGACAGGGGTGTACTTC. Its translation is CASRTGVYF. This chain joins TRBV5-8 and TRBJ2-7, with 9 bases fitting TRBD1. V gave up 7 bases and J gave up 12 bases; unmatched junction bases: 2. The CDR3 is 9 residues long. Germline values: CDR1 SGHTS, CDR2 YDEGEE.

The V call is TRBV7-2, the J call TRBJ2-5; 9 nucleotides align to TRBD2. The J call is uncertain, as TRBJ2-7 better fits the DNA end. CDR1 and CDR2 from the germline V gene are SGHTA and FQGNSA. This CDR3 contains 14 residues. The CDR3 DNA reads as TGTGCCAGCAGTGGGAATAGCGGGGGCTACGAGCAGTACTTC. As protein: CASSGNSGGYEQYF.

The chain is built from TRBV21-1 and TRBJ2-7; the table's D call TRBD2 went unverified against the DNA. TRBV21-1 is noted as a pseudogene. The CDR3 loop spans 15 amino acids. DNA of the CDR3: TGTGCCAGCAGCAAAGATGGCGGGGGCCCCTACGAGCAGTACTTC. It translates to CASSKDGGGPYEQYF.

J is TRBJ2-7 and V is TRBV6-6; 7 bases line up with TRBD1. The CDR3 runs to 15 residues. After removal of 5 bases from V and 0 bases from J, the junction contained 7 bases not matched to a gene. Germline V gene lookup returns CDR1 MNHNY and CDR2 SVGAGI (reference sequence). The CDR3 coding sequence is TGTGCCAGCAGTCACAGGAGACAGGGCTCCTACGAGCAGTACTTC. Its translation: CASSHRRQGSYEQYF.

The rearrangement joins TRBV15 to TRBJ1-2; possible D gene TRBD1, 6 bases. The CDR3 has 16 amino acids. Deletions cut 0 bases from V and 8 bases from J, with 19 bases between. Germline assignment: CDR1 LNHNV and CDR2 YYDKDF (reference sequence). As DNA, the CDR3 is TGTGCCACCAGCAGAGATGGGGGCCTCCTCACGGGGGGCTACACCTTC. Protein sequence: CATSRDGGLLTGGYTF.

The chain recombines TRBV7-9 with TRBJ2-7; D unresolved. The germline V gene has CDR1 SEHNR and CDR2 FQNEAQ (reference sequence). The ends were cut back, 3 bases at V and 2 bases at J, with 20 bases in the middle. The CDR3 spans 17 residues. Written as DNA, the CDR3 is TGTGCCAGCAGCTTCTTTTCCTTAGGAGAAACTCCCTACGAGCAGTACTTC. Protein: CASSFFSLGETPYEQYF.

V is TRBV6-5 and J is TRBJ2-1; 9 nucleotides match TRBD1. The J segment lost 2 bases and the V segment lost 6 bases, leaving 5 bases of the junction unmatched. The CDR3 covers 15 residues. Germline V CDR1 and CDR2: MNHEY, SVGAGI. The CDR3 here is CASSPGQGPYNEQFF. The CDR3 DNA follows: TGTGCCAGCAGCCCGGGACAGGGCCCCTACAATGAGCAGTTCTTC.

The chain couples TRBV2 to TRBJ1-4, with a weak D call TRBD1 (6 bases). The CDR3 totals 16 residues. CDR1 is SNHLY and CDR2 is FYNNEI in the germline V gene. The ends were cut back, 0 bases at V and 3 bases at J, with 11 bases in the middle. This CDR3 reads CASSEARTASNEKLFF. The DNA for the CDR3 is TGTGCCAGCAGTGAAGCAAGGACAGCCTCTAATGAAAAACTGTTTTTT. Based on the CDR3 plus reference TRBV2 and TRBJ1-4, the full variable domain is EPEVTQTPSHQVTQMGQEVILRCVPISNHLYFYWYRQILGQKVEFLVSFYNNEISEKSEIFDDQFSVERPDGSNFTLKIRSTKLEDSAMYFCASSEARTASNEKLFFGSGTQLSVL.

This clone was recorded only once. This chain connects TRBV11-2 to TRBJ2-1; 12 positions match TRBD2. The V gene's germline CDR1 is SGHAT and CDR2 FQNNGV. The CDR3 covers 15 residues. V lost 2 bases, J lost 9 bases, and 5 bases stayed unmatched. The CDR3 DNA sequence: TGTGCCAGCAGCTTAATTCTAGCGGGGGGGGGTGAGCAGTTCTTC. It specifies CASSLILAGGGEQFF.

The genes are TRBV5-8 and TRBJ1-2; D not certain. CDR3 length: 13 amino acids. CDR1 and CDR2 (germline): SGHTS, YDEGEE. V was pared by 4 bases and J by 8 bases, with 15 bases between. The CDR3 protein is CASSTMVGRGYTF. In DNA, the CDR3 is TGTGCCAGCAGCACCATGGTGGGGAGAGGCTACACCTTC. Drawing the rest from reference TRBV5-8 and TRBJ1-2, the complete variable domain is EAGVTQSPTHLIKTRGQQATLRCSPISGHTSVYWYQQALGLGLQFLLWYDEGEERNRGNFPPRFSGRQFPNYSSELNVNALELEDSALYLCASSTMVGRGYTFGSGTRLTVV.

The J gene is TRBJ2-4, the V gene TRBV6-5, with a weak D call TRBD2 (7 bases). Looked up from germline, CDR1 is MNHEY and CDR2 is SVGAGI. CDR3 length equals 16 residues. V was pared by 0 bases and J by 0 bases, with 9 bases between. CDR3 DNA sequence: TGTGCCAGCAGTTACTCAGGGGGGGTAGCCAAAAACATTCAGTACTTC. Translating gives CASSYSGGVAKNIQYF.

The V and J genes are TRBV6-1 and TRBJ1-2; 8 nucleotides align to TRBD1. V was clipped by 8 bases and J by 7 bases; unmatched bases: 6. The CDR3 length is 12 residues. Germline V gene data show CDR1 as MNHNS and CDR2 as SASEGT. The DNA for the CDR3 is TGTGCCAGCTTCTCGACAGGGGCTGGCTACACCTTC. It yields the protein CASFSTGAGYTF.

This clone is a singleton in its sample. Relative to the germline gene, one junction end is altered; a read error may explain this. The same CDR3 arises from other DNA sequences in this sample as well. J is TRBJ2-2 and V is TRBV27, with D possibly being TRBD1 (6 bases). Germline V gene sequence: CDR1 MNHEY, CDR2 SMNVEV (reference sequence). The CDR3 contains 16 residues. The CDR3 is CASSLWAGAGTGELFF. CDR3 coding DNA: TGTGCCAGCAGTTTATGGGCAGGGGCGGGTACCGGGGAGTTGTTTTTT.